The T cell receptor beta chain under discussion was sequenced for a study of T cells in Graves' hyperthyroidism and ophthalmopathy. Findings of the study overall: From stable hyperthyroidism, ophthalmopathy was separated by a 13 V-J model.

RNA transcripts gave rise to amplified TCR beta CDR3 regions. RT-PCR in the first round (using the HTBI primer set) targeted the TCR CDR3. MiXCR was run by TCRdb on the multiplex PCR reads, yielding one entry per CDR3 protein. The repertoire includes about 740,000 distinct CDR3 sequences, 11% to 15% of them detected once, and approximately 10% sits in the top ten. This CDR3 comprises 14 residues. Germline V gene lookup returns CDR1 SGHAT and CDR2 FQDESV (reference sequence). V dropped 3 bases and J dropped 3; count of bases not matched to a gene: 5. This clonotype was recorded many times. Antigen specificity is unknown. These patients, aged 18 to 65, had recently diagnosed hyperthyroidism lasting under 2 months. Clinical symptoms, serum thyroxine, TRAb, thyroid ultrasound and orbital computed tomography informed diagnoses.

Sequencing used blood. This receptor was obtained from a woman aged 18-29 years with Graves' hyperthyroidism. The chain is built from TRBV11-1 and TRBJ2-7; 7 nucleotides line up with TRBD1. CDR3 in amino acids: CASSFGTDYYEQYF. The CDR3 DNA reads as TGTGCCAGCAGCTTTGGGACAGACTACTACGAGCAGTACTTC.